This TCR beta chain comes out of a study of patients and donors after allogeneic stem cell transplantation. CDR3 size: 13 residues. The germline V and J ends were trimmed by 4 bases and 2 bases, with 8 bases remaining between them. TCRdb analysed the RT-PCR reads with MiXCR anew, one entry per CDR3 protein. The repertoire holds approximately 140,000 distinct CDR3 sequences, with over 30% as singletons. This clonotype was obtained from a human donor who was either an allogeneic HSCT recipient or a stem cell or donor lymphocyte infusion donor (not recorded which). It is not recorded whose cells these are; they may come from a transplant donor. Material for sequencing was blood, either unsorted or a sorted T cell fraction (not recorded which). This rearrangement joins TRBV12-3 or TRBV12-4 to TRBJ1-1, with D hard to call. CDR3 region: CASSSHSNTEAFF. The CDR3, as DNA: TGTGCCAGCAGTTCCCACAGCAACACTGAAGCTTTCTTT.